This T cell receptor beta chain was sequenced in a study of vaccination and CD4 T cells after COVID-19. Overall study context: The stimulating agents, overlapping spike peptides, came from SARS-CoV-2, HCoV-NL63, HCoV-OC43 and HCoV-229E.

Scientists ran DNA taken from cultured CD4+ T cells through the Oncomine TCR Beta short-read assay for sequencing. Genomic DNA was taken out of cultured CD4+ T cells by extraction. TCRdb ran MiXCR on the PCR reads and lists one entry per CDR3 protein. The data show 9,900 or so distinct CDR3 sequences, less than 55% seen once. Documented treatment: approximately 11-day PBMC culture with coronavirus spike peptide pools or control peptides (ViraFEST assay). Unexposed donor CD4+ T cells predated the COVID-19 pandemic, collected 2011-2018. Peptide pool stimulation in ViraFEST expanded antigen-specific T cells, whose TCRs were then sequenced. Probes of unexposed-donor CD4+ T cells used SARS-CoV-2 S/N and four cold-coronavirus spikes (cells permitting). Germline values: CDR1 SGHVS, CDR2 FQNEAQ. CDR3 size: 14 residues. The V and J ends lost 5 bases and 5 bases, in that order; junction bases with no gene match: 8.

On this clonotype itself: The target antigen is unknown.

The gene calls are TRBV7-8 and TRBJ2-5; 7 bases align to TRBD1. Source material: CD4+ T cells from blood, cultured in vitro. This sequence was found in a human donor in good health. In nucleotides, the CDR3 is TGTGCCAGCAGCCAAACAGGGGTAGGGGAGACCCAGTACTTC. It yields the protein CASSQTGVGETQYF. Full variable domain (missing parts from reference TRBV7-8 and TRBJ2-5): GAGVSQSPRYKVAKRGQDVALRCDPISGHVSLFWYQQALGQGPEFLTYFQNEAQLDKSGLPSDRFFAERPEGSVSTLKIQRTQQEDSAVYLCASSQTGVGETQYFGPGTRLLVL.